The rows below give T cell receptor beta chains drawn from one sample of a study of regulatory T cells in long-lasting Graves disease. Using its own MiXCR run on the multiplex PCR reads, TCRdb lists one record per CDR3 protein. Here the sample spans 430,000 or so distinct CDR3 sequences, 21% being singletons. This specimen was peripheral blood mononuclear cells (PBMCs), taken when the disease was refractory, from a patient treated with antithyroid drugs. All receptors derive from a female donor with Graves disease. Each CDR3 is given with its conserved first and last residue. Fields, in order: J gene, clone size, V gene, D gene, CDR3 DNA, CDR3 protein. D genes are given only for firm matches. Not all rows give a size; the values are once, few, many and, for expanded clones, a class.

>TRBJ2-2|few|TRBV6-2/TRBV6-3|-
TGTGCCAGCAGTTACAAAGGGAAGGGTAACACCGGGGAGCTGTTTTTT
CASSYKGKGNTGELFF
>TRBJ2-5|many|TRBV11-2|-
TGTGCCAGCAGCTCCCCCTCCGGAGTGGAGGAGACCCAGTACTTC
CASSSPSGVEETQYF
>TRBJ1-5|-|TRBV14|-
TGTGCCAGCAGCCATCTAGGATCGCCCCAGCATTTT
CASSHLGSPQHF
>TRBJ2-5|many|TRBV3-1|TRBD2
TGTGCCAGCAGCCAACTAGGACTAGGTGGAGAGACCCAGTACTTC
CASSQLGLGGETQYF
>TRBJ2-7|many|TRBV6-1|-
TGTGCCACCCTTGGACAGTACGGCTACGAGCAGTACTTC
CATLGQYGYEQYF
>TRBJ2-2|-|TRBV5-4|TRBD2
TGTGCCAGCAGCGTCGGGACTAGCGGGATCAACACCGGGGAGCTGTTTTTT
CASSVGTSGINTGELFF
>TRBJ2-5|many|TRBV12-3/TRBV12-4|-
TGTGCCAGCAGCCTACTAAGGGGGGAGACCCAGTACTTC
CASSLLRGETQYF
>TRBJ2-5|few|TRBV24-1|-
TGTGCCACCAGTGAGAGGGGTGTAGAGACCCAGTACTTC
CATSERGVETQYF
>TRBJ1-4|many|TRBV6-1|-
TGTGCCAGCAGCTCCCTAGGGGCAATTAATGAAAAACTGTTTTTT
CASSSLGAINEKLFF
>TRBJ1-2|many|TRBV28|TRBD1
TGTGCCAGCAGTTCGCGGGACAGGGGAAACGCGAACTATGGCTACACCTTC
CASSSRDRGNANYGYTF
>TRBJ2-5|-|TRBV28|-
TGTGCCAGCAGAGACCAGGGGCGTGGGGAGACCCAGTACTTC
CASRDQGRGETQYF
>TRBJ2-3|-|TRBV2|TRBD2
TGTGCCACCCTAGGACCCGGGACTAGCGGGAAAGAGGGGCAGTATTTT
CATLGPGTSGKEGQYF
>TRBJ2-7|many|TRBV7-9|-
TGTGCCAGCAGCTCATCCGACCATTACGAGCAGTACTTC
CASSSSDHYEQYF
>TRBJ2-6|-|TRBV19|TRBD1
TGTGCCAGTAGTATAGGGAGGACAGGGGGACTCTCTGGGGCCAACGTCCTGACTTTC
CASSIGRTGGLSGANVLTF
>TRBJ1-3|-|TRBV28|TRBD1
TGTGCCAGCAGATCCGGGACAGGGTTTTCATCTGGAAACACCATATATTTT
CASRSGTGFSSGNTIYF
>TRBJ1-1|many|TRBV28|-
TGTGCCAGCAGTCCTACCCGACGGGGGGGGAGAACTGAAGCTTTCTTT
CASSPTRRGGRTEAFF
>TRBJ2-7|few|TRBV11-2|-
TGTGCCAGCTTAGGTCCGGGGGGCGCGTTAAGATACGAGCAGTACTTC
CASLGPGGALRYEQYF
>TRBJ1-4|few|TRBV20-1|TRBD1
TGCAGTGCCCCCGGCCGGGCAGGGGGCGCAGAAAAACTGTTTTTT
CSAPGRAGGAEKLFF
>TRBJ2-7|-|TRBV11-2|TRBD2
TGTGCCAGCAGCTTGCTCGGGACTAGCGGGAACTACGAGCAGTACTTC
CASSLLGTSGNYEQYF
>TRBJ1-5|-|TRBV18|-
TGTGCCAGCTCACCACCAAACAGAGATAGCAATCAGCCCCAGCATTTT
CASSPPNRDSNQPQHF
>TRBJ1-1|-|TRBV11-2|-
TGTGCCAGCAGCCCGACCTTGGCAGGGCTGAAGAACACTGAAGCTTTCTTT
CASSPTLAGLKNTEAFF
>TRBJ1-1|many|TRBV10-3|-
TGTGCCATCAGTGAGTCCCCAGGGGACGGGACTGAAGCTTTCTTT
CAISESPGDGTEAFF
>TRBJ2-7|few|TRBV5-6|-
TGTGCCAGCAGCTCGACTACTAGCTACTACGAGCAGTACTTC
CASSSTTSYYEQYF
>TRBJ1-1|-|TRBV19|-
TGTGCCAGTATCGGGGCAGGGAAAAAAGCTTTCTTT
CASIGAGKKAFF
>TRBJ2-7|few|TRBV13|-
TGTGCCAGCAGCTTGAGGGGGAACCCCTACGAGCAGTACTTC
CASSLRGNPYEQYF
>TRBJ1-2|-|TRBV14|-
TGTGCCAGCAGCCCCCACCGAGGATCCGGCTACACCTTC
CASSPHRGSGYTF
>TRBJ1-5|few|TRBV27|-
TGTGCCAGCAGTCCGGGGACAAGCCCCGATCAGCCCCAGCATTTT
CASSPGTSPDQPQHF
>TRBJ2-3|few|TRBV2|-
TGTGCCAGCAGCTTTAGGAGGAACACAGATACGCAGTATTTT
CASSFRRNTDTQYF
>TRBJ1-4|many|TRBV7-2|-
TGTGCCAGCAGCTTATGGACAGCTAATGAAAAACTGTTTTTT
CASSLWTANEKLFF
>TRBJ1-1|many|TRBV28|TRBD1
TGTGCCAGCAGAACCGACAGGGAGAACACTGAAGCTTTCTTT
CASRTDRENTEAFF
>TRBJ1-5|-|TRBV19|TRBD1
TGTGCCAGTAATAGACAGGGGGCCCTTCAGCCCCAGCATTTT
CASNRQGALQPQHF
>TRBJ2-3|-|TRBV28|TRBD1
TGTGCCAGCAGTTTAGATCCAGGGGGTCCTATCACAGATACGCAGTATTTT
CASSLDPGGPITDTQYF
>TRBJ2-5|many|TRBV20-1|TRBD2
TGCAGTGCTACTAGCGGGAGGGCCTCAGAGACCCAGTACTTC
CSATSGRASETQYF
>TRBJ2-2|few|TRBV3-1|-
TGTGCCAGCAGCCAAGATCTCTCCGGGGAGCTGTTTTTT
CASSQDLSGELFF
>TRBJ2-6|-|TRBV7-6|-
TGTGCCAGCAGCCAAGGGATCTCTGGGGCCAACGTCCTGACTTTC
CASSQGISGANVLTF
>TRBJ2-5|many|TRBV3-1|-
TGTGCCAGCAGCCAGGACCGACTAGATGTGGAGACCCAGTACTTC
CASSQDRLDVETQYF
>TRBJ2-7|-|TRBV29-1|-
TGCAGCGTTTATTGGATGGGGTCCTACGAGCAGTACTTC
CSVYWMGSYEQYF
>TRBJ2-5|-|TRBV15|-
TGTGCCACCAGCAGAAGGTCTAGAAGTAGCTTTGAGACCCAGTACTTC
CATSRRSRSSFETQYF
>TRBJ1-5|few|TRBV6-1|-
TGTGCCAGCAGCCACATCCATGAACCGAGCAATCAGCCCCAGCATTTT
CASSHIHEPSNQPQHF
>TRBJ1-4|many|TRBV24-1|-
TGTGCCACCAGTGTTTACCGGGCAACTAATGAAAAACTGTTTTTT
CATSVYRATNEKLFF
>TRBJ2-2|-|TRBV5-5|-
TGTGCCAGCAGCCCACAGGATCCGAACACCGGGGAGCTGTTTTTT
CASSPQDPNTGELFF
>TRBJ2-2|many|TRBV29-1|-
TGCAGCGTGGAGAGGGCGAACACCGGGGAGCTGTTTTTT
CSVERANTGELFF
>TRBJ2-5|once|TRBV5-6|TRBD1
TGTGCCAGCAGCTGGACGGACAGGTTGGAGGAAGAGACCCAGTACTTC
CASSWTDRLEEETQYF
>TRBJ1-5|-|TRBV6-1|-
TGTGCCAGCAGTGAAAGGGGACGGTCCAGGCTTACATATAGCAATCAGCCCCAGCATTTT
CASSERGRSRLTYSNQPQHF
>TRBJ2-7|-|TRBV5-1|TRBD2
TGCGCCAGCAGCTTGGAGACTAGCGGGGGTTACGAGCAGTACTTC
CASSLETSGGYEQYF
>TRBJ2-7|-|TRBV15|TRBD2
TGTGCCACCAGCAGAGATCCCTTAGCGGGAGGGCCACGGATCTACGAGCAGTACTTC
CATSRDPLAGGPRIYEQYF
>TRBJ2-7|-|TRBV4-1|TRBD2
TGCGCCAGCAGCCAAGATACGGCTAGCGGTACCTACGAGCAGTACTTC
CASSQDTASGTYEQYF
>TRBJ2-5|many|TRBV29-1|-
TGCAGCGTTGAAAGTTCAGGGCTTGGGCTCCAAGAGACCCAGTACTTC
CSVESSGLGLQETQYF
>TRBJ1-1|many|TRBV28|-
TGTGCCAGCAGTTTTCAGGGGCCGGAAGCTTTCTTT
CASSFQGPEAFF
>TRBJ1-2|-|TRBV19|-
TGTGCCAGTAGTATCCCAGGGAAGGACTATGGCTACACCTTC
CASSIPGKDYGYTF
>TRBJ1-5|-|TRBV7-9|-
TGTGCCAGCAGCTTAGAAGGGACTTTACAGCCCCAGCATTTT
CASSLEGTLQPQHF